This entry is about one T cell receptor (beta chain). Its specificity is unknown. The TCRbeta library incorporated unique molecular identifiers. MiXCR, run by TCRdb on the PCR reads, gives a single entry per CDR3 protein. Of hundreds of thousands of distinct CDR3 sequences listed, more than 9% are singletons. CDR1 MDHEN and CDR2 SYDVKM come from the germline V gene. The CDR3 consists of 15 residues. Losses at the gene ends were 6 bases for V and 4 bases for J; bases not matched to a gene: 9. The sample belongs to a study of T-cell reconstitution after alpha-beta-depleted transplantation in children. Notes on the study in general: High day-60 TCRbeta diversity in some patients came from surviving recipient T cells and thymic progenitors. One year after transplant, T-cell counts and diversity came mostly from newly produced T cells. Expanded graft clones numbering several hundred reportedly gave rise to alpha-beta T cells about two months after transplant.

This chain joins TRBV28 and TRBJ2-3; 8 bases align to TRBD1. Sample: PBMCs, taken before TCRalphabeta/CD19-depleted stem cell transplant. The sequence came from a child aged 2-15 years with inherited bone marrow failure, due to receive a stem cell transplant. CDR3 DNA: TGTGCCAGCAGCCCGGACAGGGATATGTCAGATACGCAGTATTTT. Protein: CASSPDRDMSDTQYF.